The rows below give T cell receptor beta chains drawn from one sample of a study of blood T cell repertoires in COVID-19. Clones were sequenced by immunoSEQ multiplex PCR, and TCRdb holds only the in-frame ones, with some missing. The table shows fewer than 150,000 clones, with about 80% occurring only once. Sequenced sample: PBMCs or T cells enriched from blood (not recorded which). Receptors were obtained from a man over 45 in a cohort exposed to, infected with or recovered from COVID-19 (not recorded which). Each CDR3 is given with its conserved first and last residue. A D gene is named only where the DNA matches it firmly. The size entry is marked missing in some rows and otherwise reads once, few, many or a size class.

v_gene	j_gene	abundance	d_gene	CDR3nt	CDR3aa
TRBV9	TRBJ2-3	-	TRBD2	TGTGCCAGCAGTCCTGGACTAGCCGGTTTTTTAGATACGCAGTATTTT	CASSPGLAGFLDTQYF
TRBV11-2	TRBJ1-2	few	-	TGTGCCAGCAGCCACCTGGCAGAATACTATGGCTACACCTTC	CASSHLAEYYGYTF
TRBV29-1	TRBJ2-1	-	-	TGCAGCGTTGGACTGCTAAAGCCGTTACATGAGCAGTTCTTC	CSVGLLKPLHEQFF
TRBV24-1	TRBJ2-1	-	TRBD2	TGTGCCACCAGTGAAAGACTAGCGGGGAGAGAGGAGCAGTTCTTC	CATSERLAGREEQFF
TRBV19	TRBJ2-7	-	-	TGTGCCAGTAGTATAGATGGCCAGGGTACGTACGAGCAGTACTTC	CASSIDGQGTYEQYF
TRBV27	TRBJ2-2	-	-	TGTGCCAGCAGTTTAACCAGGACAAACACCGGGGAGCTGTTTTTT	CASSLTRTNTGELFF
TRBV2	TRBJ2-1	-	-	TGTGCCAGCAGTGACTCCTTCTACAATGAGCAGTTCTTC	CASSDSFYNEQFF
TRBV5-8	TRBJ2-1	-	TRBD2	TGTGCCAGCAGCCTGCGCGGGGGGCGCTCCTACAATGAGCAGTTCTTC	CASSLRGGRSYNEQFF
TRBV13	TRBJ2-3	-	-	TGTGCCAGCAGCTTAGGCCTTCGAGGCACAGATACGCAGTATTTT	CASSLGLRGTDTQYF
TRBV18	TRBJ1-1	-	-	TGTGCCAGCTCTTGGGACAACTCGAACACTGAAGCTTTCTTT	CASSWDNSNTEAFF
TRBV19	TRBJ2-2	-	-	TGTGCCAGTAACGGGAAAGCCGGGGAGCTGTTTTTT	CASNGKAGELFF
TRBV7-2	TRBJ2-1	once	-	TGTGCCAGCAGCTCGGGAAGGTACAATGAGCAGTTCTTC	CASSSGRYNEQFF
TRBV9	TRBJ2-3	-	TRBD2	TGTGCCAGCAGCGTAGCTCCCACTCCAGCGGGAGATCCAGATACGCAGTATTTT	CASSVAPTPAGDPDTQYF
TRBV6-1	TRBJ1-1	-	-	TGTGCCAGCAGTGAAGCCACATCCGGACACCAACCAGCTTTCTTT	CASSEATSGHQPAFF
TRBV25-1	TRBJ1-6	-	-	TGTGTCTTAGCGCCTGATTCACCCCTCCACTTT	CVLAPDSPLHF